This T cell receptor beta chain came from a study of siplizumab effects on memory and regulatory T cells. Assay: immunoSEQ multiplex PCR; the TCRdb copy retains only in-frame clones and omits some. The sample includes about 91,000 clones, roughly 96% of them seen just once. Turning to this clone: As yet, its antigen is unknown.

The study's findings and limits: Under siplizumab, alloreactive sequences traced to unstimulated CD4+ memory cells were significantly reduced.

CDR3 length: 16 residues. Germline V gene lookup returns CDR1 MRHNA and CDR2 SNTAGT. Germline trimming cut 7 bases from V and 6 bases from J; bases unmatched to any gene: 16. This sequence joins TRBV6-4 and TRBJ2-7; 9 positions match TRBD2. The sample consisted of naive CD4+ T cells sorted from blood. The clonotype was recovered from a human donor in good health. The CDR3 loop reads CASICSCGGALVEQYF. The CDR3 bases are TGTGCCAGCATCTGTTCCTGCGGGGGGGCCCTTGTCGAGCAGTACTTC.